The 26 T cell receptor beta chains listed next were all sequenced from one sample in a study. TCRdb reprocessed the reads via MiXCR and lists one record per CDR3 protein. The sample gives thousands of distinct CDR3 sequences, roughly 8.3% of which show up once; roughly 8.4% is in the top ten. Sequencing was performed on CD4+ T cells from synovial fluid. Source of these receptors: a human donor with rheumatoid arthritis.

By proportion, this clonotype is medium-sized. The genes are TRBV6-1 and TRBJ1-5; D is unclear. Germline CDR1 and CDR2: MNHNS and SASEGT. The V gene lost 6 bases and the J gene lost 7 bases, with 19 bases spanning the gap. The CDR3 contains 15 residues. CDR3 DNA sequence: TGTGCCAGCAGCGTCATTAGTGACGGGAGACAGCCCCAGCATTTT. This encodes CASSVISDGRQPQHF.

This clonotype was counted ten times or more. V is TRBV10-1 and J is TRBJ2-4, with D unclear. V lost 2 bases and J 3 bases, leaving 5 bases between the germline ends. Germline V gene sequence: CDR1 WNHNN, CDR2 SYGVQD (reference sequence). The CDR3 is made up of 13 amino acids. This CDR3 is CASSEGVKNIQYF. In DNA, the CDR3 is TGCGCCAGCAGTGAGGGGGTCAAAAACATTCAGTACTTC.

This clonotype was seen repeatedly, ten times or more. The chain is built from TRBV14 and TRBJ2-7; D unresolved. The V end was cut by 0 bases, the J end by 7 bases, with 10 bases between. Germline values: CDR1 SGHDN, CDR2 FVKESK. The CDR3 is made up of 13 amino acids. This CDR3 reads CASSQDWQAEQYF. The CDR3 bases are TGTGCCAGCAGCCAAGATTGGCAGGCGGAGCAGTACTTC.

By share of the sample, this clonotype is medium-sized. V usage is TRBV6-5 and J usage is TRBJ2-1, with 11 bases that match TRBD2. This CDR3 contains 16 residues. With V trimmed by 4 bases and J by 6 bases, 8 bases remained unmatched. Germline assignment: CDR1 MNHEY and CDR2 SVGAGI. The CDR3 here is CASSFRLAGYFNEQFF. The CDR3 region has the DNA TGTGCCAGCAGTTTCCGACTAGCGGGATATTTCAATGAGCAGTTCTTC.

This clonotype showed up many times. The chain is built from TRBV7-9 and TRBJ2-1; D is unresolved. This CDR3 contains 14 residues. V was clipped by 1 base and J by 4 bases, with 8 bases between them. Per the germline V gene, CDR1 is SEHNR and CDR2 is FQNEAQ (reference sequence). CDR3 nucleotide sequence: TGTGCCAGCAGCTTAGGACTCGCTTACAATGAGCAGTTCTTC. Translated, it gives CASSLGLAYNEQFF. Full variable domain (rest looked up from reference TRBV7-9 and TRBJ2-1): DTGVSQNPRHKITKRGQNVTFRCDPISEHNRLYWYRQTLGQGPEFLTYFQNEAQLEKSRLLSDRFSAERPKGSFSTLEIQRTEQGDSAMYLCASSLGLAYNEQFFGPGTRLTVL.

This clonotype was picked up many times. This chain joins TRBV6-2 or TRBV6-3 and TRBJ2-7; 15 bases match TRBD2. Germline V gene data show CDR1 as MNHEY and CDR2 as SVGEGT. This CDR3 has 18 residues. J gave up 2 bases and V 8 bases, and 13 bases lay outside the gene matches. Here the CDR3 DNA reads TGTGCCAGCCACCCTTACCCGGGACTAGCGGGAGGCGCCTACGAGCAGTACTTC. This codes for CASHPYPGLAGGAYEQYF.

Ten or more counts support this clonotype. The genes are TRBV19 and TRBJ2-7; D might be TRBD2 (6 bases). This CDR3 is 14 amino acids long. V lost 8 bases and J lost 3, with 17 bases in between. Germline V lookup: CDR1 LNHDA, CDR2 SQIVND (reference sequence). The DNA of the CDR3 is TGTGCCAGTCAACCGCGGGACGGGGGCTACGAGCAGTACTTC. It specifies CASQPRDGGYEQYF.

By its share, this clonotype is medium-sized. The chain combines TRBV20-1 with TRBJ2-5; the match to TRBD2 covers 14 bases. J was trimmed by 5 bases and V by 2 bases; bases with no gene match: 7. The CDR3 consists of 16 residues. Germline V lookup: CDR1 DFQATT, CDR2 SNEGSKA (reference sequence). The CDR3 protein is CSARQGTSGRGETQYF. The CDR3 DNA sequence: TGCAGTGCTAGACAAGGGACTAGCGGGAGAGGGGAGACCCAGTACTTC.

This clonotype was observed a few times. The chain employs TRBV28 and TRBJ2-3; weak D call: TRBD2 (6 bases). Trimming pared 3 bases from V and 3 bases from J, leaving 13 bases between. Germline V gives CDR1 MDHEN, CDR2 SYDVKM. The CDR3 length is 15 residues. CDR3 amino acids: CASSFLIGSTDTQYF. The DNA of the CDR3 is TGTGCCAGCAGTTTTTTAATCGGGAGTACAGATACGCAGTATTTT.

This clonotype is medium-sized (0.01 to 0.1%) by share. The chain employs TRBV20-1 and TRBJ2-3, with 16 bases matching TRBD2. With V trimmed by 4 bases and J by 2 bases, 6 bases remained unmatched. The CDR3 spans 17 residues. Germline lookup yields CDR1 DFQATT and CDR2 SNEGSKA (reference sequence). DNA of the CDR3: TGCAGTGCTATGGGGACTAGCGGGAGGGCCCTCACAGATACGCAGTATTTT. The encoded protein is CSAMGTSGRALTDTQYF.

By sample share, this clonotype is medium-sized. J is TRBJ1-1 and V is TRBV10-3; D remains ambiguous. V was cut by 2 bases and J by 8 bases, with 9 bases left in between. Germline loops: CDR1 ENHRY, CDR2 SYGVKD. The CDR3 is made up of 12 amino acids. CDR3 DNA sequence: TGTGCCATCAGTGAGGGACCCTACGAAGCTTTCTTT. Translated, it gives CAISEGPYEAFF.

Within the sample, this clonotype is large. CDR3 loop: CSATIEAGGGDTQYF. The CDR3, as DNA: TGCAGTGCTACGATCGAAGCGGGAGGCGGGGATACGCAGTATTTT. V and J are TRBV20-1 and TRBJ2-3; 9 bases match TRBD2. CDR1 is DFQATT and CDR2 is SNEGSKA in the germline V gene (reference sequence). Germline trimming cut 4 bases from V and 6 bases from J; bases unmatched to any gene: 11. The length of the CDR3 is 15 residues.

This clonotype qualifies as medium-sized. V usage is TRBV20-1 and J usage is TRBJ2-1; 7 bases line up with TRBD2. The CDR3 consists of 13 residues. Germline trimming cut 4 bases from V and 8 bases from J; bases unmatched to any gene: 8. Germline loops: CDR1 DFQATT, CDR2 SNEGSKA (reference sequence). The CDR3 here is CSATGRTGYEQFF. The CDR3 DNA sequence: TGCAGTGCTACCGGGAGGACTGGTTATGAGCAGTTCTTC.

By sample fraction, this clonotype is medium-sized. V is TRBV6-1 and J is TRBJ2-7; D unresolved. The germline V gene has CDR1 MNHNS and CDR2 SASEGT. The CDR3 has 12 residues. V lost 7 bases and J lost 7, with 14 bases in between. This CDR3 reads CASISPLQEQYF. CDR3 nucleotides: TGTGCCAGCATTTCCCCCCTCCAAGAGCAGTACTTC.

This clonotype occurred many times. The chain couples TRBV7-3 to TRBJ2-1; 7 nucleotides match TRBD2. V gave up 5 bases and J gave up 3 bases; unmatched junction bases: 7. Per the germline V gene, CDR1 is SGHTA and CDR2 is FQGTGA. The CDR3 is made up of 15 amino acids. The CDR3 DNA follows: TGTGCCAGCAGCCCCGGGGGGACGGTCTACAATGAGCAGTTCTTC. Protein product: CASSPGGTVYNEQFF.

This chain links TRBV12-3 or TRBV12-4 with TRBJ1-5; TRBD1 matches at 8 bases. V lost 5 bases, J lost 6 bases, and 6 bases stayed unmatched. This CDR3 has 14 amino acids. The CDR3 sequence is CASSAGQGFQPQHF. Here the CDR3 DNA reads TGTGCCAGCAGTGCCGGACAGGGCTTTCAGCCCCAGCATTTT.

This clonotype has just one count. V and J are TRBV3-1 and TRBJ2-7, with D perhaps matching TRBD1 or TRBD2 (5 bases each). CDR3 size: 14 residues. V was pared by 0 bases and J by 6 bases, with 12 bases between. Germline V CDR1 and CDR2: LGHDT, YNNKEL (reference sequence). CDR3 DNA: TGTGCCAGCAGCCAAGATCTTTCGGGGCGCGAGCAGTACTTC. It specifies CASSQDLSGREQYF.

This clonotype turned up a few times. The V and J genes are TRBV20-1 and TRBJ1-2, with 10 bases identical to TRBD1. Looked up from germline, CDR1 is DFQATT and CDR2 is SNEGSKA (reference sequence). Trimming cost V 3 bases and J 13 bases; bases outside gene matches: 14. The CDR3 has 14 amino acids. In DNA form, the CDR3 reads TGCAGTGCTAGGATAGGGGGACAGGGGCATATGGGCACCTTC. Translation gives CSARIGGQGHMGTF.

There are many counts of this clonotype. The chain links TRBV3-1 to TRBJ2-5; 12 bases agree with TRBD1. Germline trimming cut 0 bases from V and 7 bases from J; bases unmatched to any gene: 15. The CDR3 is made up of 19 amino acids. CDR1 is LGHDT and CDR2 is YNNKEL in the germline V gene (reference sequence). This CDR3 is CASSQEPPGTGGRRGTQYF. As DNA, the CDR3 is TGTGCCAGCAGCCAAGAACCTCCCGGGACAGGGGGCCGAAGGGGGACCCAGTACTTC.

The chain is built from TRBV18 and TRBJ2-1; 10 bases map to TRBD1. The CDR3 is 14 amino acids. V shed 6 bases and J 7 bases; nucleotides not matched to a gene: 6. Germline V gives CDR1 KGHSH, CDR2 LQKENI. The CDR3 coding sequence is TGTGCCAGCTCCCCGGGACAGGGGATGAATGAGCAGTTCTTC. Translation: CASSPGQGMNEQFF.

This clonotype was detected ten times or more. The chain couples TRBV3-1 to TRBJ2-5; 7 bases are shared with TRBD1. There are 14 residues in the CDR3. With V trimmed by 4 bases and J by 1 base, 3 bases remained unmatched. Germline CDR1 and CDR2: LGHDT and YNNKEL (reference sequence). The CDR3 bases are TGTGCCAGCAGCCCAGGGACAGCCCAAGAGACCCAGTACTTC. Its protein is CASSPGTAQETQYF.

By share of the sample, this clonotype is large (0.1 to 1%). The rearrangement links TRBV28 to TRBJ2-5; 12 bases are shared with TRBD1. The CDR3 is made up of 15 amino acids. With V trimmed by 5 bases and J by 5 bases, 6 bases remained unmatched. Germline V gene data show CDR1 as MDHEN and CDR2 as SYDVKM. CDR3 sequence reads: CASSATGQGAETQYF. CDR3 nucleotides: TGTGCCAGCAGTGCGACGGGACAGGGGGCTGAGACCCAGTACTTC.

The DNA for the CDR3 is TGTGCCAGCAGCGGGGGTTCTAGCGGGAGTCTGGCGCAGTACTTC. Amino acid sequence: CASSGGSSGSLAQYF. This chain joins TRBV3-1 and TRBJ2-7; 10 nucleotides line up with TRBD2. Per the germline V gene, CDR1 is LGHDT and CDR2 is YNNKEL (reference sequence). Trimming cost V 5 bases and J 9 bases; bases outside gene matches: 13. CDR3 length: 15 amino acids.

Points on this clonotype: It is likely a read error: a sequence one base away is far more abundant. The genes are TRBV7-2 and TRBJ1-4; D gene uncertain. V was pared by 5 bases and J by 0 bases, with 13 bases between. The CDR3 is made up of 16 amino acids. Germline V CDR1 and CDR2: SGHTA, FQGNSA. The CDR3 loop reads CASSPIGLSTNEKLFF. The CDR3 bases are TGTGCCAGCAGCCCCATAGGACTTTCAACTAATGAAAAACTGTTTTTT.

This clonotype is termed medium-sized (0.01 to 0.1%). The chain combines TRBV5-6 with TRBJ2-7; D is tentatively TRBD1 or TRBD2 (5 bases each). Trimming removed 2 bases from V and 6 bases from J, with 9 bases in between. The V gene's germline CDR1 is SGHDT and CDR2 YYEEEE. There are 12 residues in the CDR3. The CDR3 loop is CASSFGAGEQYF. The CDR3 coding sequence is TGTGCCAGCAGCTTCGGGGCAGGCGAGCAGTACTTC.

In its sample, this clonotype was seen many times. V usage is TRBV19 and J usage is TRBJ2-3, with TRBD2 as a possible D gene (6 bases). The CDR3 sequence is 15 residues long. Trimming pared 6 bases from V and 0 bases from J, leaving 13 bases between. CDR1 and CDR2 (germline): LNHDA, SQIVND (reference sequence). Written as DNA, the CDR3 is TGTGCCAGTAGCACCCTAGCGCAAAGCACAGATACGCAGTATTTT. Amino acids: CASSTLAQSTDTQYF.